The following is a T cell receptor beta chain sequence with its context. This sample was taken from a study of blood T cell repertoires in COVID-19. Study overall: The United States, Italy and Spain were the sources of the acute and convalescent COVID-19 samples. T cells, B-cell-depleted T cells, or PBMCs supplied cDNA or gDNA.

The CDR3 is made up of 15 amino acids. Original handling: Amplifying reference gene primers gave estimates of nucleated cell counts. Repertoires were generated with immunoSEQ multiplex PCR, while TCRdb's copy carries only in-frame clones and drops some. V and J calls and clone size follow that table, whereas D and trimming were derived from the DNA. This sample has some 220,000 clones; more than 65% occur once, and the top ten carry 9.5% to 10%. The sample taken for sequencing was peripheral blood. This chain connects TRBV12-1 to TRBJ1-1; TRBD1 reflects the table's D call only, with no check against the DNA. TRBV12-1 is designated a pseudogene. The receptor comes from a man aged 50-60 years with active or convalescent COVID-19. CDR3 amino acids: CASSFVGRENTEAFF. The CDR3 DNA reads TGTGCCAGCAGCTTTGTCGGCAGGGAGAACACTGAAGCTTTCTTT.